The 13 T cell receptor beta chains below all came from one sample that was sequenced in a study of CD8 T cells in ankylosing spondylitis. TCRdb re-called the 5' RACE reads through MiXCR, storing one row per CDR3 protein. Of a few hundred thousand distinct CDR3 sequences detected, about a fifth appear once; the ten largest clones hold roughly 3.4%. The sequenced material came from blood, either unsorted or a sorted T cell fraction (not recorded which). These receptors were collected from a female donor with ankylosing spondylitis or in good health (not recorded which).

This clonotype has just one count. The rearrangement joins TRBV6-1 to TRBJ1-2; D may be TRBD1 (5 bases). Germline CDR1 reads MNHNS; CDR2 reads SASEGT. With 3 bases removed from V and 12 bases from J, the gap between germline ends came to 14 bases. This CDR3 is 12 amino acids long. CDR3 nucleotides: TGTGCCAGCAGTGAGAGGGGCCATAATCACACCTTC. The encoded protein is CASSERGHNHTF.

V and J are TRBV20-1 and TRBJ2-4; TRBD2 might be the D (5 bases). Trimming cost V 0 bases and J 1 base, with 13 bases left between them. Germline-derived CDR1 and CDR2 are DFQATT and SNEGSKA (reference sequence). The CDR3 has 16 residues. The CDR3 protein is CSARDPLVGAKNIQYF. CDR3 in DNA: TGCAGTGCTAGAGACCCACTAGTGGGGGCCAAAAACATTCAGTACTTC.

CDR3 amino acids: CASSQGTGAYNEQFF. CDR3 nucleotide sequence: TGCGCCAGCAGCCAAGGGACAGGGGCTTACAATGAGCAGTTCTTC. The rearrangement uses TRBV4-3 and TRBJ2-1; 9 bases are a match to TRBD1. This CDR3 contains 15 residues. V lost 1 base and J lost 4; bases outside the gene matches: 2. Germline V gene lookup returns CDR1 LGHNA and CDR2 YSLEER.

This clonotype appeared a few times. CDR3 region: CASSQGTSGGETQYF. Written as DNA, the CDR3 is TGCGCCAGCAGCCAAGGGACTAGCGGAGGAGAGACCCAGTACTTC. The V call is TRBV4-1, the J call TRBJ2-5; 10 bases are a match to TRBD2. CDR1 is MGHRA, CDR2 YSYEKL, per germline. This CDR3 contains 15 residues. With V trimmed by 1 base and J by 4 bases, 3 bases remained unmatched.

In this sample, this clonotype turned up a few times. The chain recombines TRBV7-6 with TRBJ2-1, with D tentatively TRBD1 (5 bases). The CDR3 consists of 13 residues. In germline, CDR1 is SGHVS, CDR2 FNYEAQ. The V end was cut by 1 base, the J end by 6 bases, with 7 bases between. CDR3 sequence: CASSLDGANEQFF. The CDR3 nucleotides are TGTGCCAGCAGCTTAGATGGGGCCAATGAGCAGTTCTTC. Full variable domain (outside the CDR3, taken from reference TRBV7-6 and TRBJ2-1): GAGVSQSPRYKVTKRGQDVALRCDPISGHVSLYWYRQALGQGPEFLTYFNYEAQQDKSGLPNDRFSAERPEGSISTLTIQRTEQRDSAMYRCASSLDGANEQFFGPGTRLTVL.

This chain links TRBV18 with TRBJ2-1, with a possible D match to TRBD2 (6 bases). The CDR3 is 17 residues long. Trimming cost V 1 base and J 0 bases, with 13 bases left between them. The germline V gene encodes CDR1 KGHSH and CDR2 LQKENI. CDR3 DNA: TGTGCCAGCTCACCACTGCCGGCGGGGAGCTCCTACAATGAGCAGTTCTTC. Protein: CASSPLPAGSSYNEQFF.

The chain has TRBV6-1 and TRBJ1-1; the D gene is possibly TRBD1 (5 bases). Looked up from germline, CDR1 is MNHNS and CDR2 is SASEGT. The CDR3 covers 13 residues. V lost 6 bases, J lost 3 bases, and 11 bases lay in between. CDR3 sequence (DNA): TGTGCCAGCAGACAGGCGAGGGACACTGAAGCTTTCTTT. Translated: CASRQARDTEAFF.

In nucleotides, the CDR3 is TGTGCCAGCAGCGTTACGCAGGGTCCAAATTCACCCCTCCACTTT. Translating it yields CASSVTQGPNSPLHF. The V gene is TRBV9, the J gene TRBJ1-6; possible D gene TRBD1, 5 bases. Germline values: CDR1 SGDLS, CDR2 YYNGEE. The CDR3 consists of 15 residues. Trimming left V 2 bases short and J 7 bases short, with 13 bases between. The full variable domain, rest sourced from reference TRBV9 and TRBJ1-6, is DSGVTQTPKHLITATGQRVTLRCSPRSGDLSVYWYQQSLDQGLQFLIQYYNGEERAKGNILERFSAQQFPDLHSELNLSSLELGDSALYFCASSVTQGPNSPLHFGNGTRLTVT.

The V call is TRBV20-1, the J call TRBJ2-5, with unresolved D. Trimming took off 3 bases at V and 0 bases at J, with 14 bases between the two ends. Germline lookup yields CDR1 DFQATT and CDR2 SNEGSKA (reference sequence). This CDR3 contains 15 residues. DNA of the CDR3: TGCAGTGCTAGCACAATTCAGAGTTACCAAGAGACCCAGTACTTC. Its protein is CSASTIQSYQETQYF.

The chain links TRBV10-3 to TRBJ2-7, with D tentatively TRBD1 (6 bases). Trimming removed 8 bases from V and 4 bases from J, with 18 bases in between. Germline CDR1 and CDR2: ENHRY and SYGVKD. The CDR3 has 14 amino acids. Written as DNA, the CDR3 is TGTGCCATCCAACAAGACAGGTTGGTGTACGAGCAGTACTTC. The encoded protein is CAIQQDRLVYEQYF.

The V gene is TRBV5-1, the J gene TRBJ2-3, with D perhaps TRBD1 or TRBD2 (6 bases each). V was cut by 0 bases and J by 11 bases, with 10 bases left in between. Germline V gives CDR1 SGHRS, CDR2 YFSETQ. The CDR3 extends over 12 amino acids. For the CDR3, the DNA is TGCGCCAGCAGCTTGGGGGGGGCCGGGCAGTATTTT. Translation: CASSLGGAGQYF.

The genes are TRBV7-8 and TRBJ2-3; TRBD2 matches at 7 bases. The CDR3 spans 18 residues. The germline CDR1 and CDR2 sequences are SGHVS and FQNEAQ. V shed 6 bases and J 2 bases; nucleotides not matched to a gene: 17. CDR3 in amino acids: CASSEGGSAGRHTDTQYF. CDR3 bases: TGTGCCAGCAGTGAAGGCGGGAGCGCGGGCCGTCACACAGATACGCAGTATTTT.

The rearrangement uses TRBV12-3 or TRBV12-4 and TRBJ2-5; 7 nucleotides align to TRBD2. This CDR3 spans 15 amino acids. With V trimmed by 5 bases and J by 2 bases, 8 bases remained unmatched. The CDR3 reads CASSDPGGGQETQYF. As DNA, the CDR3 is TGTGCCAGCAGTGACCCTGGGGGGGGGCAAGAGACCCAGTACTTC.